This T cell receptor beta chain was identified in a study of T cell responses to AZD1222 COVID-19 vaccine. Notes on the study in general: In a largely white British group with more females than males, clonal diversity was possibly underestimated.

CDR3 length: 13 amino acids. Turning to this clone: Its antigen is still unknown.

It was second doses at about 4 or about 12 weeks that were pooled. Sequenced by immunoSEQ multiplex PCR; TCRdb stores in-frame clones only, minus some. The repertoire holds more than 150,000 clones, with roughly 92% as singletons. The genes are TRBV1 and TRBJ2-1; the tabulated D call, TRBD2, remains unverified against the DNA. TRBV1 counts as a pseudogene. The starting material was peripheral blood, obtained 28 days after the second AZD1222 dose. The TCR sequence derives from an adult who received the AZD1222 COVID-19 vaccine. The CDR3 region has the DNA TGCACCAGCAGGCCACCTACGGAGAATGAGCAGTTCTTC. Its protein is CTSRPPTENEQFF.